The text below deals with one T cell receptor (beta chain). Method: immunoSEQ multiplex PCR; TCRdb's copy keeps in-frame clones and lacks some. The sample holds roughly 180,000 clones, about 76% seen once. This specimen belongs to a study of blood T cell repertoires in COVID-19. Study in general: COVID-19 samples from acute and convalescent phases originated in the United States, Italy and Spain. Sources were T cells, B-cell-depleted T cells, or PBMCs; the material itself was cDNA or gDNA.

V gave up 5 bases and J gave up 4 bases; unmatched junction bases: 3. The CDR3 has 13 amino acids. CDR1 and CDR2 (germline): MDHEN, SYDVKM. Sequencing was performed on peripheral blood. The chain couples TRBV28 to TRBJ2-5, with 8 bases lining up with TRBD2. This sequence originates from a woman between 50 and 59 years old with active or convalescent COVID-19. The CDR3 is CASSGGLVETQYF. CDR3 nucleotides: TGTGCCAGCAGTGGGGGACTAGTAGAGACCCAGTACTTC.